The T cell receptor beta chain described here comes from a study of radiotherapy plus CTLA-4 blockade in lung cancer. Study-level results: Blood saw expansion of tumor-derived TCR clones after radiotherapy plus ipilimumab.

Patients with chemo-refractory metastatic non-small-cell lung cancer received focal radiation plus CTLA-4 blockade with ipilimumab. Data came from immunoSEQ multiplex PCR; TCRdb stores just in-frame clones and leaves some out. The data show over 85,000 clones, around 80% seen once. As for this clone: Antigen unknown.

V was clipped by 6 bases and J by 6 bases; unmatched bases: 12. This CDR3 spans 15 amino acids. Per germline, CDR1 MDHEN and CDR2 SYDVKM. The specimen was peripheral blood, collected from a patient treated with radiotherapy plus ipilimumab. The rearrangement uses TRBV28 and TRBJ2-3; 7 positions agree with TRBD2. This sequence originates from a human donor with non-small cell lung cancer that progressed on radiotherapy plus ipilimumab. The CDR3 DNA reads TGTGCCAGCAGCCGCGGGGCGGGAGTAACCGATACGCAGTATTTT. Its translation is CASSRGAGVTDTQYF.